The sequence of this T cell receptor beta chain was determined in a study of blood T cell repertoires in COVID-19. Overall study context: COVID-19 samples collected from the United States, Italy and Spain covered acute and convalescent phases. The analysed material was cDNA or gDNA that came from T cells, B-cell-depleted T cells, or PBMCs.

Authors' processing steps: How many nucleated cells were present was estimated from reference gene primer amplification. Only in-frame clones appear in the TCRdb table, and some are missing; sequencing was by immunoSEQ multiplex PCR. V and J calls and clone size come straight from that table; D and trimming were deduced from the DNA. The sample includes approximately 90,000 clones, 80% to 90% of them seen just once. This clone was counted once. The receptor comes from a man aged 45-65 years with acute or convalescent COVID-19. Material: peripheral blood.

CDR3 region: CASSQTEITPDTQYF. CDR3 nucleotide sequence: TGCGCCAGCAGCCAAACAGAGATTACCCCAGATACGCAGTATTTT. The rearrangement uses TRBV4-1 and TRBJ2-3; unclear D gene. Germline V gives CDR1 MGHRA, CDR2 YSYEKL. Trimming cost V 2 bases and J 4 bases, with 13 bases left between them. CDR3 length equals 15 residues.